These T cell receptor beta chains were read from a single sample in a study of shared clonotypes between healthy human individuals. TCRdb keeps only in-frame clones here, not all; method: immunoSEQ multiplex PCR. The table shows about 2,100,000 clones, with about 92% occurring only once. Sequencing input: naive CD8+ T cells from PBMCs. Source of these receptors: a man in his late teens or twenties in good health. Some clones in this sample may be carry-over from other donors' samples. Both conserved end residues are part of each CDR3. The D gene is left open where the match is weak. Clone size is stated in some rows and not others, as once, few, many or a class when expanded.

>NA|TRBJ2-5|NA|TRBV27
TGTGCCAGCACCCCCACGGGGACCGTAGAGACCCAGTACTTC
CASTPTGTVETQYF
>TRBD1|TRBJ2-7|NA|TRBV14
TGTGCCAGCAGCCATACCCCTTGGTGGGAGTCGACAGGGATTCCCTACGAGCAGTACTTC
CASSHTPWWESTGIPYEQYF
>NA|TRBJ2-7|once|TRBV5-6
TGTGCCAGCAGTATCGGGGCGCCTAGCTCCTACGAGCAGTACTTC
CASSIGAPSSYEQYF
>NA|TRBJ2-7|NA|TRBV9
TGTGCCAGCAGCGTAGGATCTGATCCTACGTACGAGCAGTACTTC
CASSVGSDPTYEQYF
>NA|TRBJ1-1|NA|TRBV4-3
TGCGCCAGCAGCCAAGGGACGGCGTCACGCTCCGAAGCTTTCTTT
CASSQGTASRSEAFF
>TRBD1|TRBJ1-2|NA|TRBV28
TGTGCCAGCAGGAAAACCGGGACAGCTACTAACTATGGCTACACCTTC
CASRKTGTATNYGYTF
>TRBD2|TRBJ2-7|once|TRBV11-2
TGTGCCAGCAGCTACGGGACTACCTACGAGCAGTACTTC
CASSYGTTYEQYF
>TRBD1|TRBJ1-2|NA|TRBV5-5
TGTGCCAGCAGCTACCGACAGGGATGGTATGGCTACACCTTC
CASSYRQGWYGYTF
>NA|TRBJ2-1|NA|TRBV7-2
TGTGCCAGCAGCGGGCGCGCGTCCTACAATGAGCAGTTCTTC
CASSGRASYNEQFF
>NA|TRBJ2-5|NA|TRBV28
TGTGCCAGCAGTTTAGGGACAAGGGGGACACAACAAGAGACCCAGTACTTC
CASSLGTRGTQQETQYF
>NA|TRBJ1-2|NA|TRBV9
TGTGCCAGCAGCCCCCCCGGATGGGACGATCTTGGCTACACCTTC
CASSPPGWDDLGYTF
>TRBD2|TRBJ2-1|NA|TRBV19
TGTGCCAGTAGTCCGCGACTAGCGGGAGGCTACAATGAGCAGTTCTTC
CASSPRLAGGYNEQFF
>TRBD1|TRBJ2-1|NA|TRBV27
TGTGCCAGCAGGGAAGCCGGGACAGGGATGAATGAGCAGTTCTTC
CASREAGTGMNEQFF
>NA|TRBJ2-2|NA|TRBV27
TGTGCCAGCAGTCCACCAACCCCAGGGTACACCGGGGAGCTGTTTTTT
CASSPPTPGYTGELFF
>NA|TRBJ2-5|NA|TRBV7-8
TGTGCCAGCAGCCCCCGGGCTTCACGAGAGACCCAGTACTTC
CASSPRASRETQYF
>NA|TRBJ1-3|NA|TRBV4-1
TGCGCCAGCAGCCAAGTTCTCCTCCTTGGAAACACCATATATTTT
CASSQVLLLGNTIYF
>TRBD2|TRBJ2-1|once|TRBV4-1
TGCGCCAGCAGCCCGACATTTACTAGCGCCCACAATGAGCAGTTCTTC
CASSPTFTSAHNEQFF
>TRBD1|TRBJ2-7|NA|TRBV5-6
TGTGCCAGCAGACATGCCGGGACAGGGTCCCACGAGCAGTACTTC
CASRHAGTGSHEQYF
>NA|TRBJ2-7|NA|TRBV11-2
TGTGCCAGCAGCTTATCTAGGTACGACGAGCAGTACTTC
CASSLSRYDEQYF
>NA|TRBJ2-7|NA|TRBV5-1
TGCGCCAGCAGCTTGCTAAGCGGGCTCTCCTACGAGCAGTACTTC
CASSLLSGLSYEQYF
>NA|TRBJ2-2|NA|TRBV27
TGTGCCAGCAGTCCTCAGGCCCGGGGGACCGGGGAGCTGTTTTTT
CASSPQARGTGELFF
>TRBD2|TRBJ2-7|NA|TRBV9
TGTGCCAGCAGCGTAGGTTTGATAGCGGGGCCCTACGAGCAGTACTTC
CASSVGLIAGPYEQYF
>NA|TRBJ1-2|NA|TRBV7-8
TGTGCCAGCAGCCCATCAGTCAATAACTATGGCTACACCTTC
CASSPSVNNYGYTF
>NA|TRBJ1-4|NA|TRBV7-9
TGTGCCAGCAGCAGTCGAAGGGGGGGTGAAAAACTGTTTTTT
CASSSRRGGEKLFF
>NA|TRBJ1-2|NA|TRBV5-6
TGTGCCAGCAGCTTGGCAGAAATCGGGCCGTACTATGGCTACACCTTC
CASSLAEIGPYYGYTF
>NA|TRBJ2-1|NA|TRBV4-1
TGCGCCAGCAGCCAAGATTTCGGGTACGCGGGCGACTCCTACAATGAGCAGTTCTTC
CASSQDFGYAGDSYNEQFF
>NA|TRBJ2-7|NA|TRBV30
TGTGCCTGGGAAACAGCCTACGAGCAGTACTTC
CAWETAYEQYF
>TRBD2|TRBJ2-2|once|TRBV5-1
TGCGCCAGCAGCTTGGCTCTAGCGGGCTTGAACACCGGGGAGCTGTTTTTT
CASSLALAGLNTGELFF
>TRBD2|TRBJ2-1|NA|TRBV7-6
TGTGCCAGCAGCTGGACTAGCGGGAGAACGGATGAGCAGTTCTTC
CASSWTSGRTDEQFF
>NA|TRBJ2-5|NA|TRBV18
TGTGCCAGCTCACCAGAGACAGACCAAGAGACCCAGTACTTC
CASSPETDQETQYF
>NA|TRBJ2-7|NA|TRBV2
TGTGCCACTCACCCTAGGGACACTACCTACGAGCAGTACTTC
CATHPRDTTYEQYF
>NA|TRBJ1-3|NA|TRBV6-5
TGTGCCAGCAGTTACCCAGGGAGTGGAGACACCATATATTTT
CASSYPGSGDTIYF
>TRBD2|TRBJ2-5|NA|TRBV27
TGTGCCAGCAGTTTCCTGGGGACTAGCGGGAGAGGAGAGACCCAGTACTTC
CASSFLGTSGRGETQYF
>NA|TRBJ2-7|NA|TRBV5-1
TGCGCCAGCAGCTTGCAGCGAACGATTGACTACGAGCAGTACTTC
CASSLQRTIDYEQYF
>NA|TRBJ2-5|NA|TRBV7-9
TGTGCCAGCAGCTTAGCGTATAGGGCGGAGACCCAGTACTTC
CASSLAYRAETQYF
>NA|TRBJ2-7|NA|TRBV10-3
TGTGCCATCAGTCAACAGGGCCACTCCTACGAGCAGTACTTC
CAISQQGHSYEQYF
>NA|TRBJ2-2|NA|TRBV19
TGTGCCAGTAGTATCGACCGCCGGTACTCGAGGGGCGGGGAGCTGTTTTTT
CASSIDRRYSRGGELFF
>NA|TRBJ1-5|NA|TRBV5-6
TGTGCCAGCAGCTTGGGAGGACTTATGAATCAGCCCCAGCATTTT
CASSLGGLMNQPQHF
>TRBD1|TRBJ1-1|few|TRBV19
TGTGCCAGTAGTATGTATCAGGGGGCTATGAACACTGAAGCTTTCTTT
CASSMYQGAMNTEAFF
>TRBD1|TRBJ2-2|once|TRBV7-8
TGTGCCAGCAGTCACCCCAGAAGGGGGCCTAACACCGGGGAGCTGTTTTTT
CASSHPRRGPNTGELFF
>NA|TRBJ1-2|NA|TRBV6-1
TGTGCCAGCAGTGCTGACAGGCGTAATGGCTACACCTTC
CASSADRRNGYTF
>TRBD2|TRBJ2-7|NA|TRBV7-6
TGTGCCAGCCAAAAGCGGGAGGGATATCTCTACGAGCAGTACTTC
CASQKREGYLYEQYF
>NA|TRBJ1-1|NA|TRBV7-9
TGTGCCAGCAGGGGCCACGGGGGGGCGAACACTGAAGCTTTCTTT
CASRGHGGANTEAFF
>TRBD2|TRBJ2-5|NA|TRBV27
TGTGCCAGCAGCACGCTGGGACTAGCAGAAGAGACCCAGTACTTC
CASSTLGLAEETQYF
>NA|TRBJ1-5|NA|TRBV19
TGTGCCAGTAGTTCGTCACAGGTCAATCAGCCCCAGCATTTT
CASSSSQVNQPQHF
>TRBD2|TRBJ2-3|once|TRBV13
TGTGCCAGCAGCCCCTACGAAACGACTAGCGGGAGCGCAGATACGCAGTATTTT
CASSPYETTSGSADTQYF
>NA|TRBJ2-3|NA|TRBV11-2
TGTGCCAGCAGCCATAATGGGCCGACAGATACGCAGTATTTT
CASSHNGPTDTQYF
>NA|TRBJ1-2|NA|TRBV19
TGTGCCAGTAGTATAGATTATCGGGTTAGCTACACCTTC
CASSIDYRVSYTF
>NA|TRBJ2-2|NA|TRBV19
TGTGCCAGTAGTAGTACCCCTAGGTCCGGGGAGCTGTTTTTT
CASSSTPRSGELFF
>TRBD2|TRBJ2-2|NA|TRBV19
TGTGCCAGTAAGACAAGCGGGAGTGGCACCGGGGAGCTGTTTTTT
CASKTSGSGTGELFF
>TRBD1|TRBJ1-6|NA|TRBV6-5
TGTGCCAGCAGGCAGGACAGGGTATCACCCCTCCACTTT
CASRQDRVSPLHF
>NA|TRBJ2-1|NA|TRBV19
TGTGCCAGTTTTGGAGGCGGGCCCGTCCATGAGCAGTTCTTC
CASFGGGPVHEQFF